This T cell receptor beta chain was recorded in a study of Ad26.COV2.S vaccination and SARS-CoV-2 variants. The overall study: The vaccine Ad26.COV2.S was put into the muscle once, or twice with 56 days between.

V lost 3 bases to trimming and J lost 6 bases, with 21 bases between them. The CDR3 runs 17 residues. Germline CDR1 reads MNHNS; CDR2 reads SASEGT. General study findings and limits: Vaccine and placebo recipients had similar non-spike TCR breadth.

Using immunoSEQ multiplex PCR, the repertoire was profiled, and TCRdb retains in-frame clones only, with some absent. Among about 480,000 clones listed, around nine tenths were seen once. On this clone itself: Antigen: not known.

Treatment reported: around 19 received Ad26.COV2.S at low or high dose, single or two shots; roughly five received placebo; per-sample allocation not given. Sampling was performed 63 days after the first vaccine or placebo injection. V usage is TRBV6-1 and J usage is TRBJ2-1, with D tentatively TRBD2 (5 bases). Sequenced material: peripheral blood, taken in a trial of Ad26.COV2.S vaccine versus placebo. The receptor was isolated from a person aged 18-65 years who received the Ad26.COV2.S COVID-19 vaccine or a placebo. The CDR3 region has the DNA TGTGCCAGCAGTGACATTCGTAGCGCCCAGGAACGCAATGAGCAGTTCTTC. It translates to CASSDIRSAQERNEQFF.